Below are 18 T cell receptor beta chains sequenced from a single sample in a study of blood T cell repertoires in COVID-19. The repertoire was sequenced with immunoSEQ multiplex PCR; TCRdb's copy has only in-frame clones and lacks some. The data contain fewer than 90,000 clones, over 75% of them singletons. Sequenced input: peripheral blood. Every receptor here comes from a man aged 65 to 85 with acute or convalescent COVID-19.

The chain is built from TRBV28 and TRBJ2-7; 7 bases map to TRBD2. The junction had 7 bases not matched to a gene; V was cut back by 8 bases and J by 0 bases. The CDR3 contains 14 residues. Per germline, CDR1 MDHEN and CDR2 SYDVKM. In DNA, the CDR3 is TGTGCCAGCGTGCCGGGGGGATCCTCCTACGAGCAGTACTTC. It is translated as CASVPGGSSYEQYF. The variable domain in full, completed from reference TRBV28 and TRBJ2-7, reads DVKVTQSSRYLVKRTGEKVFLECVQDMDHENMFWYRQDPGLGLRLIYFSYDVKMKEKGDIPEGYSVSREKKERFSLILESASTNQTSMYLCASVPGGSSYEQYFGPGTRLTVT.

The chain is built from TRBV5-8 and TRBJ1-2, with D perhaps matching TRBD1 (6 bases). This CDR3 is built from 14 residues. The V gene lost 4 bases and the J gene lost 2 bases, with 12 bases spanning the gap. Germline V CDR1 and CDR2: SGHTS, YDEGEE. CDR3 loop: CASSPEGGNYGYTF. The CDR3, as DNA: TGTGCCAGCAGCCCCGAGGGGGGGAACTATGGCTACACCTTC.

The rearrangement joins TRBV2 to TRBJ2-3; 8 nucleotides line up with TRBD2. Germline V gene lookup returns CDR1 SNHLY and CDR2 FYNNEI. The ends lost 2 bases at V and 0 bases at J; junction bases unmatched: 1. The CDR3 covers 15 residues. In DNA form, the CDR3 reads TGTGCCAGCAGTGAAACTAGCGGCAGCACAGATACGCAGTATTTT. This gives the protein CASSETSGSTDTQYF.

The chain recombines TRBV6-1 with TRBJ1-2; the D gene is possibly TRBD1 (5 bases). The germline V and J ends were trimmed by 2 bases and 2 bases, with 9 bases remaining between them. This CDR3 spans 14 amino acids. The germline V gene encodes CDR1 MNHNS and CDR2 SASEGT. In DNA form, the CDR3 reads TGTGCCAGCAGTGAATTTCAGGGCAACTATGGCTACACCTTC. Amino acid sequence: CASSEFQGNYGYTF.

This chain links TRBV4-1 with TRBJ1-4; D unclear. Germline CDR1 is MGHRA and CDR2 is YSYEKL. V was cut by 0 bases and J by 7 bases, with 15 bases left in between. This CDR3 is built from 16 residues. CDR3: CASSQDNSPTGEKLFF. The DNA for the CDR3 is TGCGCCAGCAGCCAAGATAACTCACCGACGGGTGAAAAACTGTTTTTT.

V is TRBV9 and J is TRBJ1-5; D call uncertain. Trimming left V 0 bases short and J 6 bases short, with 10 bases between. CDR1 is SGDLS, CDR2 YYNGEE, per germline. This CDR3 is built from 14 residues. The CDR3 DNA is TGTGCCAGCAGCGTAGATACCCGCGGTCAGCCCCAGCATTTT. It translates to CASSVDTRGQPQHF.

This clone occurred once. The V and J genes are TRBV5-1 and TRBJ1-5; 9 nucleotides line up with TRBD1. CDR1 is SGHRS, CDR2 YFSETQ, per germline. V was pared by 3 bases and J by 6 bases, with 1 base of the junction left unmatched. The CDR3 consists of 13 residues. CDR3 amino acids: CASSSTGGQPQHF. In DNA form, the CDR3 reads TGCGCCAGCAGCTCGACAGGGGGTCAGCCCCAGCATTTT. Complete variable domain (other parts from reference TRBV5-1 and TRBJ1-5): KAGVTQTPRYLIKTRGQQVTLSCSPISGHRSVSWYQQTPGQGLQFLFEYFSETQRNKGNFPGRFSGRQFSNSRSEMNVSTLELGDSALYLCASSSTGGQPQHFGDGTRLSIL.

The CDR3 DNA reads TGTGCCACCAGCAGAGAAGTTCTAGCGGGGGAAGATACGCAGTATTTT. Encoded protein: CATSREVLAGEDTQYF. The genes are TRBV15 and TRBJ2-3; 10 bases line up with TRBD2. The CDR3 totals 16 residues. Germline V gene data show CDR1 as LNHNV and CDR2 as YYDKDF (reference sequence). Trimming at V came to 0 bases and at J to 5 bases, leaving 5 bases not matched to a gene.

This clone was picked up one time. The chain combines TRBV28 with TRBJ2-1; 7 bases are a match to TRBD2. Germline CDR1 reads MDHEN; CDR2 reads SYDVKM. V shed 3 bases, J shed 6 bases, and the junction held 8 bases outside the gene matches. This CDR3 is 15 amino acids long. The CDR3 sequence is CASSFSRLATNEQFF. The CDR3 DNA is TGTGCCAGCAGTTTCTCGAGACTAGCTACCAATGAGCAGTTCTTC.

The J gene is TRBJ2-7, the V gene TRBV2, with 9 bases that match TRBD1. The J segment lost 0 bases and the V segment lost 6 bases, leaving 6 bases of the junction unmatched. The germline CDR1 and CDR2 sequences are SNHLY and FYNNEI. This CDR3 region has 15 residues. The DNA of the CDR3 is TGTGCCAGCAGCTACGGGACAGGGAGCTCCTACGAGCAGTACTTC. Protein: CASSYGTGSSYEQYF.

The rearrangement uses TRBV20-1 and TRBJ2-5; the D is unclear. The CDR3 covers 12 residues. Germline V gives CDR1 DFQATT, CDR2 SNEGSKA (reference sequence). V gave up 3 bases and J gave up 6 bases, with 11 bases separating them. The CDR3 bases are TGCAGTGCTAGTTACGAGGAAAAGACCCAGTACTTC. As protein: CSASYEEKTQYF.

This chain joins TRBV5-4 and TRBJ2-2, with 7 bases identical to TRBD1. The junction had 4 bases not matched to a gene; V was cut back by 2 bases and J by 3 bases. The CDR3 is 15 residues long. Germline V gene sequence: CDR1 SGHNT, CDR2 YYREEE (reference sequence). The DNA of the CDR3 is TGTGCCAGCAGCTTAGACAGGGTTCACACCGGGGAGCTGTTTTTT. Residues: CASSLDRVHTGELFF.

The J gene is TRBJ2-1, the V gene TRBV19, with 9 bases that match TRBD2. The germline V gene encodes CDR1 LNHDA and CDR2 SQIVND (reference sequence). The CDR3 runs to 14 residues. The V gene end was trimmed by 5 bases and the J gene end by 10 bases; junction bases not matched to a gene: 9. CDR3 bases: TGTGCCAGTAGTCTAGCGGGGTTCTTAATGGAGCAGTTCTTC. Amino acid sequence: CASSLAGFLMEQFF.

V usage is TRBV28 and J usage is TRBJ1-2; 8 bases align to TRBD1. Germline lookup yields CDR1 MDHEN and CDR2 SYDVKM. The CDR3 extends over 17 amino acids. J lost 7 bases, V lost 4 bases, and 17 bases had no gene match. CDR3 protein: CASSSQSTTGAPIGYTF. The DNA for the CDR3 is TGTGCCAGCAGTTCCCAATCGACGACAGGGGCGCCGATTGGCTACACCTTC.

The chain links TRBV7-2 to TRBJ1-6; unclear D gene. V was shortened by 3 bases and J by 8 bases, with 8 bases between the two germline ends. The germline V gene has CDR1 SGHTA and CDR2 FQGNSA. This CDR3 has 13 residues. The CDR3 nucleotides read TGTGCCAGCAGCTTTGCGAGGGATTCACCCCTCCACTTT. It encodes CASSFARDSPLHF.

The chain uses TRBV6-2 or TRBV6-3 and TRBJ1-6, with 7 nucleotides matching TRBD1. Germline loops: CDR1 MNHEY, CDR2 SVGEGT. The CDR3 has 14 residues. J gave up 9 bases and V 5 bases, and 7 bases lay outside the gene matches. This chain's CDR3 is CASSKATGSSPLHF. The CDR3 DNA sequence: TGTGCCAGCAGTAAGGCGACAGGGAGTTCACCCCTCCACTTT.

The V gene is TRBV2, the J gene TRBJ1-2; the match to TRBD1 covers 7 bases. Germline CDR1 is SNHLY and CDR2 is FYNNEI. Trimming took 4 bases from V and 7 from J; bases not matched to a gene: 9. The CDR3 has 14 residues. The CDR3 sequence is CASSALQGSPGYTF. The CDR3 DNA reads TGTGCCAGCAGTGCATTACAGGGGTCCCCTGGCTACACCTTC.

This clone was found a few times. The chain is built from TRBV5-6 and TRBJ2-3; perhaps TRBD2 as D (6 bases). The CDR3 sequence is 17 residues long. Trimming shortened V by 0 bases and J by 2 bases, and 16 bases separated the two germline ends. CDR1 and CDR2 from the germline V gene are SGHDT and YYEEEE. The CDR3 nucleotides are TGTGCCAGCAGCTTGGGGGGCGGGGATCAGATCACAGATACGCAGTATTTT. This translates into CASSLGGGDQITDTQYF. The full variable domain, with the rest looked up from reference TRBV5-6 and TRBJ2-3, is DAGVTQSPTHLIKTRGQQVTLRCSPKSGHDTVSWYQQALGQGPQFIFQYYEEEERQRGNFPDRFSGHQFPNYSSELNVNALLLGDSALYLCASSLGGGDQITDTQYFGPGTRLTVL.